These 22 T cell receptor beta chains were all obtained from the same sample, sequenced in a study of blood T cell repertoires in COVID-19. Sequenced by immunoSEQ multiplex PCR; TCRdb stores in-frame clones only, minus some. The table includes 50,000 to 55,000 clones, about 80% detected once. Sequences were obtained from peripheral blood. The receptors stem from a human donor in a cohort sampled during active COVID-19.

This chain joins TRBV12-2 and TRBJ2-1; the table's D call, TRBD2, has no DNA check behind it. TRBV12-2 is described as a pseudogene. CDR3 length equals 20 residues. The CDR3 DNA is TGTGCAAGTCGCCCGCCAGGGGAGCGGGGGGGCCAGTCACCCAGCAATGAGCAGTTCTTC. Its protein is CASRPPGERGGQSPSNEQFF.

This chain links TRBV5-1 with TRBJ2-3; D remains ambiguous. The CDR3 has 13 residues. CDR1 and CDR2 (germline): SGHRS, YFSETQ. Trimming took 2 bases from V and 1 from J, leaving 5 bases between them. CDR3 coding DNA: TGCGCCAGCAGCTTCTACGGCACAGATACGCAGTATTTT. This sequence encodes CASSFYGTDTQYF.

J is TRBJ2-5 and V is TRBV19, with 10 bases identical to TRBD1. CDR3 length: 14 amino acids. CDR1 and CDR2 from the germline V gene are LNHDA and SQIVND (reference sequence). J gave up 6 bases and V 6 bases, and 7 bases lay outside the gene matches. The CDR3 spells CASSIPGQGKTQYF. The CDR3, as DNA: TGTGCCAGTAGCATCCCGGGACAGGGGAAGACCCAGTACTTC.

V usage is TRBV27 and J usage is TRBJ1-5, with TRBD1 as a possible D gene (6 bases). The CDR3 is made up of 15 amino acids. V was clipped by 4 bases and J by 4 bases, with 14 bases between them. Germline CDR1 reads MNHEY; CDR2 reads SMNVEV (reference sequence). CDR3 sequence (DNA): TGTGCCAGCAGTTACGGACAGTTTGGTAATCAGCCCCAGCATTTT. Protein: CASSYGQFGNQPQHF.

CDR3 coding DNA: TGTGCCAGCAGCTTTGAGGGAGGGAGTGGCTACACCTTC. Translating gives CASSFEGGSGYTF. V usage is TRBV11-3 and J usage is TRBJ1-2; no clear D. V dropped 3 bases and J dropped 7 bases, with 12 bases sitting between them. The CDR3 totals 13 residues. Germline V lookup: CDR1 SGHNT, CDR2 YENEEA.

This rearrangement joins TRBV6-5 to TRBJ1-4; D is uncertain. The CDR3 length is 14 residues. CDR1 and CDR2 from the germline V gene are MNHEY and SVGAGI. Trimming removed 4 bases at V and 1 base at J, with 7 bases between. The CDR3 DNA is TGTGCCAGCAGTTGGGCAGGAACTAATGAAAAACTGTTTTTT. Translated: CASSWAGTNEKLFF.

Only one count was recorded for this clone. The chain carries TRBV19 and TRBJ2-1; TRBD1 is a possible D gene (7 bases). The V gene lost 5 bases and the J gene lost 7 bases, with 15 bases spanning the gap. This CDR3 region has 14 residues. The germline V gene encodes CDR1 LNHDA and CDR2 SQIVND (reference sequence). The CDR3, as DNA: TGTGCCAGTAGTGTCACAGGGGACTTAAATGAGCAGTTCTTC. It encodes CASSVTGDLNEQFF. The whole variable domain, remainder taken from reference TRBV19 and TRBJ2-1, is DGGITQSPKYLFRKEGQNVTLSCEQNLNHDAMYWYRQDPGQGLRLIYYSQIVNDFQKGDIAEGYSVSREKKESFPLTVTSAQKNPTAFYLCASSVTGDLNEQFFGPGTRLTVL.

The CDR3 nucleotides are TGCGCCAGCAGCCCTCAGGCGGGTTCCACCATATATTTT. Protein product: CASSPQAGSTIYF. The chain links TRBV4-3 to TRBJ1-3; no clear D. CDR1 is LGHNA and CDR2 is YSLEER in the germline V gene. Between the trimmed V and J ends, which lost 4 bases and 9 bases, there was a span of 13 bases. The CDR3 loop spans 13 amino acids.

The rearrangement joins TRBV5-1 to TRBJ2-1, with TRBD2 matching 12 bases. After removal of 4 bases from V and 4 bases from J, the junction contained 6 bases not matched to a gene. Germline CDR1 and CDR2: SGHRS and YFSETQ. CDR3 length: 16 residues. CDR3 amino acids: CASSPVTSGRYNEQFF. CDR3 DNA sequence: TGCGCCAGCAGCCCGGTCACTAGCGGGAGGTACAATGAGCAGTTCTTC.

The chain combines TRBV15 with TRBJ1-2; D is perhaps TRBD1 (5 bases). The CDR3 totals 13 residues. The V gene lost 7 bases and the J gene lost 5 bases, with 14 bases spanning the gap. Germline lookup yields CDR1 LNHNV and CDR2 YYDKDF (reference sequence). CDR3 sequence (DNA): TGTGCCACCATCCAACTGGGGGGTTATGGCTACACCTTC. It translates to CATIQLGGYGYTF.

The rearrangement joins TRBV18 to TRBJ1-1, with D uncertain. Germline values: CDR1 KGHSH, CDR2 LQKENI. This CDR3 has 19 residues. V was shortened by 4 bases and J by 1 base, with 25 bases between the two germline ends. The CDR3 is CASSLTLTGSLIPNTEAFF. The CDR3 region has the DNA TGTGCCAGCTCACTCACTTTGACGGGATCCTTGATACCGAACACTGAAGCTTTCTTT.

This chain links TRBV12-5 with TRBJ1-1, with a tentative D call TRBD1 (5 bases). Per germline, CDR1 LGHNT and CDR2 FRNRAP. Trimming took off 0 bases at V and 9 bases at J, with 11 bases between the two ends. This CDR3 has 13 amino acids. CDR3 DNA sequence: TGTGCTAGTGGTTTGGTATCGGGGGGAAAAGCTTTCTTT. This codes for CASGLVSGGKAFF.

V gene TRBV2 combines with J gene TRBJ1-5, with TRBD1 as a possible D gene (6 bases). The V gene lost 8 bases and the J gene lost 4 bases, with 21 bases spanning the gap. The CDR3 sequence is 16 residues long. The V gene's germline CDR1 is SNHLY and CDR2 FYNNEI. In DNA, the CDR3 is TGTGCCAGCGAAGCCCCCCTGCAGGGGAAGAATCAGCCCCAGCATTTT. It codes for CASEAPLQGKNQPQHF.

The chain links TRBV7-3 to TRBJ2-1; D possibly corresponds to TRBD1 (6 bases). The CDR3 extends over 15 amino acids. Germline V gene lookup returns CDR1 SGHTA and CDR2 FQGTGA. Trimming removed 4 bases from V and 1 base from J, with 11 bases in between. CDR3 amino acids: CASSSLGQSYNEQFF. For the CDR3, the DNA is TGTGCCAGCAGCTCCCTGGGACAATCCTACAATGAGCAGTTCTTC.

This clone appeared a few times. The chain couples TRBV19 to TRBJ1-4; D unresolved. Germline loops: CDR1 LNHDA, CDR2 SQIVND (reference sequence). This CDR3 has 18 residues. Trimming took off 5 bases at V and 0 bases at J, with 19 bases between the two ends. CDR3 sequence reads: CASSRTGEVGATNEKLFF. The CDR3 DNA is TGTGCCAGTAGTCGGACCGGGGAGGTCGGCGCAACTAATGAAAAACTGTTTTTT.

The rearrangement joins TRBV11-2 to TRBJ1-1, with TRBD1 identical over 8 bases. In germline, CDR1 is SGHAT, CDR2 FQNNGV. This CDR3 is 14 amino acids long. After removal of 6 bases from V and 5 bases from J, the junction contained 8 bases not matched to a gene. CDR3: CASSFTGGRTEAFF. The CDR3 region has the DNA TGTGCCAGCAGTTTCACAGGGGGGAGAACTGAAGCTTTCTTT.

The V gene is TRBV7-3, the J gene TRBJ2-1; 7 bases align to TRBD2. V lost 3 bases, J lost 7 bases, and 6 bases stayed unmatched. This CDR3 is built from 14 residues. The germline CDR1 and CDR2 sequences are SGHTA and FQGTGA. The CDR3 is CASSLGGSRNEQFF. For the CDR3, the DNA is TGTGCCAGCAGCTTGGGCGGGAGCAGGAATGAGCAGTTCTTC.

The chain combines TRBV27 with TRBJ1-5, with 7 nucleotides matching TRBD1. Unmatched junction bases numbered 15, after V lost 5 bases and J lost 8 bases. The V gene's germline CDR1 is MNHEY and CDR2 SMNVEV (reference sequence). The CDR3 is made up of 16 amino acids. CDR3 loop: CASSHPDRERGEPQHF. Written as DNA, the CDR3 is TGTGCCAGCAGTCACCCCGACAGGGAGAGGGGTGAGCCCCAGCATTTT.

The V call is TRBV19, the J call TRBJ2-3; a weak D match, TRBD1 (6 bases). There are 14 residues in the CDR3. V lost 8 bases to trimming and J lost 1 base, with 13 bases between them. The germline V gene has CDR1 LNHDA and CDR2 SQIVND (reference sequence). The CDR3 DNA sequence: TGTGCCAGTTGTGGAAACAGGGGCACAGATACGCAGTATTTT. Encoded protein: CASCGNRGTDTQYF.

The table lists this clone with a count of one. The rearrangement links TRBV11-3 to TRBJ2-7; 9 positions agree with TRBD1. V was pared by 1 base and J by 6 bases, with 7 bases of the junction left unmatched. Per the germline V gene, CDR1 is SGHNT and CDR2 is YENEEA. This CDR3 region has 15 residues. CDR3 amino acids: CASSLGGTGLSEQYF. DNA of the CDR3: TGTGCCAGCAGCTTAGGAGGGACAGGGTTAAGCGAGCAGTACTTC.

The genes are TRBV4-3 and TRBJ2-3, with no clear D. CDR1 is LGHNA and CDR2 is YSLEER in the germline V gene. Trimming pared 4 bases from V and 6 bases from J, leaving 8 bases between. This CDR3 has 12 residues. The CDR3 spells CASSLTLDTQYF. CDR3 DNA sequence: TGCGCCAGCAGCCTGACACTCGATACGCAGTATTTT.

This clone was observed once. The genes are TRBV30 and TRBJ1-3, with D tentatively TRBD1 (5 bases). The germline V gene encodes CDR1 GTSNPN and CDR2 SVGIG (reference sequence). The CDR3 sequence is 15 residues long. The germline V and J ends were trimmed by 8 bases and 2 bases, with 19 bases remaining between them. The CDR3 region is CAGGAGGRAGNTIYF. The CDR3, as DNA: TGTGCCGGGGGTGCGGGGGGTCGAGCTGGAAACACCATATATTTT.